The rows below give T cell receptor beta chains drawn from one sample of a study of shared clonotypes between healthy human individuals. Libraries were prepared by immunoSEQ multiplex PCR; TCRdb keeps only in-frame clonotypes and omits some of them. Of around 440,000 clones in the sample, approximately 71% are singletons; the top ten hold approximately 12%. The sample was PBMCs. The source is a woman aged 40 to 55 in good health. Some clones in this sample may be carry-over from other donors' samples. Each CDR3 is given with its conserved first and last residue. Each record gives: clone size, J gene, V gene, D gene, CDR3 DNA, CDR3 protein. The D gene is left open where the match is weak. Clone size, where shown, is once, few, many, or a class for clones that have expanded.

. | TRBJ1-3 | TRBV7-2 | . | TGTGCCAGCAGCCACGGGGCCTCGACCGGAAACACCATATATTTT | CASSHGASTGNTIYF
. | TRBJ2-3 | TRBV28 | . | TGTGCCAGCAGTACCTACGGGACGGGGAGAACAGATACGCAGTATTTT | CASSTYGTGRTDTQYF
. | TRBJ1-5 | TRBV15 | . | TGTGCCACCAGCAGGGGAAACAATCAGCCCCAGCATTTT | CATSRGNNQPQHF
. | TRBJ1-1 | TRBV30 | TRBD1 | TGTGCCTGGAAGCAAAGGACAGGGGATGAAGCTTTCTTT | CAWKQRTGDEAFF
once | TRBJ2-6 | TRBV5-4 | TRBD2 | TGTGCCAGCAGCTTCCTAGCGGTGATCTCTGGGGCCAACGTCCTGACTTTC | CASSFLAVISGANVLTF
. | TRBJ1-5 | TRBV30 | . | TGTGCCTGGAGTGACGGTGACCAGCCCCAGCATTTT | CAWSDGDQPQHF
. | TRBJ2-7 | TRBV11-2 | . | TGTGCCAGCAGCTTAGGGTGGGAGGCCAAATACGAGCAGTACTTC | CASSLGWEAKYEQYF
. | TRBJ1-1 | TRBV11-2 | . | TGTGCCAGCAGGTTCCCCGGCAGGCGGGGGGCTGAAGCTTTCTTT | CASRFPGRRGAEAFF
. | TRBJ2-5 | TRBV29-1 | . | TGCAGCGTTGGACAAACGGGAGAGACCCAGTACTTC | CSVGQTGETQYF
. | TRBJ1-5 | TRBV28 | . | TGTGCCAGCAGCCCAACGCACGGGGGGAGACCTTCATCCCAGCATTTT | CASSPTHGGRPSSQHF
. | TRBJ1-1 | TRBV18 | . | TGTGCCAGCTCACCCGAGACAGGATCCAACACTGAAGCTTTCTTT | CASSPETGSNTEAFF
. | TRBJ2-3 | TRBV7-3 | . | TGTGCCAGCAGCCCCAAGGGCACGGACCCGGAGGATACGCAGTATTTT | CASSPKGTDPEDTQYF
. | TRBJ2-2 | TRBV28 | . | TGTGCCAGCAGCTCTCCCCGGTCACTTAGGGGGAACACCGGGGAGCTGTTTTTT | CASSSPRSLRGNTGELFF
few | TRBJ2-7 | TRBV27 | TRBD1 | TGTGCCAGCAGGCTTACAGGGGCAGGGAACGAGCAGTACTTC | CASRLTGAGNEQYF
. | TRBJ2-3 | TRBV6-4 | TRBD2 | TGTGCCAGCAGCGTAGCGGGGGACTTCACAGATACGCAGTATTTT | CASSVAGDFTDTQYF
. | TRBJ2-1 | TRBV7-3 | . | TGTGCCAGCAGCTTAACGGGTTCCGGCAATGAGCAGTTCTTC | CASSLTGSGNEQFF
. | TRBJ2-2 | TRBV7-2 | . | TGTGCCAGCAGCATGGGACTTGCGAACACCGGGGAGCTGTCTTTT | CASSMGLANTGELSF
few | TRBJ1-1 | TRBV28 | . | TGTGCCAGCAGTTTAGGTTGGCTTGGTGGGGTCGAAGCTTTCTTT | CASSLGWLGGVEAFF
. | TRBJ2-7 | TRBV7-9 | . | TGTGCCAGCAGCTTAGCGGTAGGGGAGCAGTACTTC | CASSLAVGEQYF
. | TRBJ2-7 | TRBV19 | . | TGTGCCAGTAGCTCCTCGGGGCCCTACGAGCAGTACTTC | CASSSSGPYEQYF
many | TRBJ2-7 | TRBV5-4 | TRBD1 | TGTGCCAGCAGCCAGAAGACAGGGAATCCCTACGAGCAGTACTTC | CASSQKTGNPYEQYF
. | TRBJ2-7 | TRBV11-2 | . | TGTGCCAGCAGCTTAGTGTGGGGTCCCTACGAGCAGTACTTC | CASSLVWGPYEQYF
. | TRBJ2-7 | TRBV7-9 | TRBD2 | TGTGCCAGCAGCTTAGCGGGAGGGACTAGCTACGAGCAGTACTTC | CASSLAGGTSYEQYF
. | TRBJ2-5 | TRBV5-4 | TRBD1 | TGTGCCAGCAGCACCCAGGGGGCATCGGAGACCCAGTACTTC | CASSTQGASETQYF
few | TRBJ2-6 | TRBV2 | . | TGTGCCAGCACAATCGACACCGCCTCTGGGGCCAACGTCCTGACTTTC | CASTIDTASGANVLTF
. | TRBJ1-2 | TRBV28 | . | TGTGCCAGCAGTGTCCCTGGGGCTAACTATGGCTACACCTTC | CASSVPGANYGYTF
. | TRBJ2-7 | TRBV4-3 | . | TGCGCCAGCAGCCAAGAGGTCAGACCCTACGAGCAGTACTTC | CASSQEVRPYEQYF
. | TRBJ2-3 | TRBV18 | . | TGTGCCAGCTCACCGTCCATCACAGATACGCAGTATTTT | CASSPSITDTQYF
. | TRBJ2-7 | TRBV27 | . | TGTGCCAGCAGTTTTATGGAGCCGTACGAGCAGTACTTC | CASSFMEPYEQYF
. | TRBJ2-1 | TRBV5-1 | TRBD2 | TGCGCCAGCAGGAGGACTAGCGGGAGGGATGAGCAGTTCTTC | CASRRTSGRDEQFF
many | TRBJ2-1 | TRBV2 | TRBD2 | TGTGCCAGCACCTGGCGGGAGGCCTATGAGCAGTTCTTC | CASTWREAYEQFF
. | TRBJ2-1 | TRBV7-9 | . | TGTGCCAGCAGCTTAGGCGGGTGGAATGAGCAGTTCTTC | CASSLGGWNEQFF
once | TRBJ1-2 | TRBV5-1 | . | TGCGCCAGCAGCTTGGATAAGAACTATGGCTACACCTTC | CASSLDKNYGYTF
. | TRBJ2-1 | TRBV4-3 | . | TGCGCCAGCAGCCAAGACGGGCTACGGGACGATGAGCAGTTCTTC | CASSQDGLRDDEQFF
. | TRBJ1-2 | TRBV27 | TRBD1 | TGTGCCAGCAGTCTTCGACAGGGCTATGGCTACACCTTC | CASSLRQGYGYTF
. | TRBJ1-5 | TRBV21-1 | . | TGTGCCAGCAGCAAGAACATCCCGGGACAGAGTATCAATCAGCCCCAGCATTTT | CASSKNIPGQSINQPQHF
. | TRBJ2-5 | TRBV6-1 | TRBD2 | TGTGCCAGCAGTCGGACTAGCGAGGTTGGGACCCAGTACTTC | CASSRTSEVGTQYF
few | TRBJ2-7 | TRBV7-3 | TRBD2 | TGTGCCAGCAGCTCTCAGGTCGCGGGAGGGATTCAGTACTTC | CASSSQVAGGIQYF
few | TRBJ1-2 | TRBV7-2 | . | TGTGCCAGCAGCAGTAGCGGGGAACGGGGCAACTATGGCTACACCTTC | CASSSSGERGNYGYTF
. | TRBJ2-6 | TRBV5-4 | TRBD1 | TGTGCCAGCAGCCGTCCGGGACAGGGGGCGCCTGGGGCCAACGTCCTGACTTTC | CASSRPGQGAPGANVLTF
many | TRBJ1-1 | TRBV7-3 | TRBD1 | TGTGCCAGCAGCCCAATCTACCCCTACGGGACAGGGGTCGTGGCTTTCTTT | CASSPIYPYGTGVVAFF
few | TRBJ2-2 | TRBV7-3 | . | TGTGCCAGCAGGGGACCGGGAGCCCCCGCCGGGGAGCTGTTTTTT | CASRGPGAPAGELFF